These 17 T cell receptor beta chains were sequenced from one sample in a study of T-cell reconstitution after alpha-beta-depleted transplantation in children. Unique molecular identifiers tagged the TCRbeta library. Each CDR3 protein gets one entry after TCRdb re-called the PCR reads with MiXCR. Here the sample spans hundreds of thousands of distinct CDR3 sequences, roughly 17% being singletons. The sequenced sample was PBMCs from the stem cell graft donor, obtained from the stem cell graft. The receptors come from a human donor who donated a stem cell graft to a child with acute myeloid leukemia.

This clonotype came up many times. The gene calls are TRBV20-1 and TRBJ1-1; D not certain. Germline CDR1 and CDR2: DFQATT and SNEGSKA (reference sequence). This CDR3 is 14 amino acids long. Deletions cut 6 bases from V and 1 base from J, with 15 bases between. CDR3 in amino acids: CSAIPRPPNTEAFF. In DNA, the CDR3 is TGCAGTGCCATCCCGCGCCCTCCGAACACTGAAGCTTTCTTT.

This clonotype occurred a few times. This rearrangement joins TRBV15 to TRBJ2-3; TRBD1 or TRBD2 may be the D gene (5 bases each). The CDR3 runs 17 residues. Trimming took 0 bases from V and 0 from J, leaving 13 bases between them. The germline gives CDR1 LNHNV, CDR2 YYDKDF (reference sequence). DNA of the CDR3: TGTGCCACCAGCAGAGACGGGGCTGTCACTAGCACAGATACGCAGTATTTT. Translated: CATSRDGAVTSTDTQYF.

The chain links TRBV20-1 to TRBJ2-5, with 8 bases identical to TRBD2. With V trimmed by 3 bases and J by 2 bases, 5 bases remained unmatched. The germline V gene encodes CDR1 DFQATT and CDR2 SNEGSKA (reference sequence). This CDR3 region has 14 residues. The CDR3 is CSASGTRHQETQYF. The CDR3 nucleotides are TGCAGTGCTAGCGGGACTAGGCATCAAGAGACCCAGTACTTC.

This clonotype was detected a few times. The chain links TRBV20-1 to TRBJ1-5; the D gene is possibly TRBD1 (6 bases). The V end lost 0 bases, the J end lost 6 bases, and 15 bases lay between the germline ends. In germline, CDR1 is DFQATT, CDR2 SNEGSKA (reference sequence). The CDR3 contains 15 residues. The chain's CDR3 is CSARESRGVAQPQHF. CDR3 nucleotide sequence: TGCAGTGCTAGAGAATCCAGGGGAGTTGCTCAGCCCCAGCATTTT.

This chain links TRBV24-1 with TRBJ1-1, with unresolved D. The CDR3 sequence is 15 residues long. Germline assignment: CDR1 KGHDR and CDR2 SFDVKD. Deletions cut 0 bases from V and 1 base from J, with 8 bases between. The CDR3 DNA is TGTGCCACCAGTGATTTGGTACACGCGAACACTGAAGCTTTCTTT. The encoded protein is CATSDLVHANTEAFF.

The gene calls are TRBV15 and TRBJ2-1, with TRBD1 matching 8 bases. Losses at the gene ends were 0 bases for V and 3 bases for J; bases not matched to a gene: 13. Germline V CDR1 and CDR2: LNHNV, YYDKDF (reference sequence). The CDR3 is made up of 19 amino acids. CDR3 in DNA: TGTGCCACCAGCAGAGACCCTTGGGCCCGGACAGGGATCTACAATGAGCAGTTCTTC. This codes for CATSRDPWARTGIYNEQFF.

In this sample, this clonotype turned up a few times. The chain uses TRBV20-1 and TRBJ2-5; TRBD2 agrees at 9 bases. CDR3 length equals 14 residues. The V segment lost 6 bases and the J segment 5 bases; nucleotides outside the gene matches: 10. CDR1 is DFQATT and CDR2 is SNEGSKA in the germline V gene (reference sequence). The DNA of the CDR3 is TGCAGTGCCTCCGGCGGGGGGGCCTTCGAGACCCAGTACTTC. Protein sequence: CSASGGGAFETQYF.

This rearrangement joins TRBV4-3 to TRBJ2-7, with D uncertain. Trimming stripped 0 bases from V and 0 bases from J, with 12 bases between. The CDR3 runs 16 residues. Germline loops: CDR1 LGHNA, CDR2 YSLEER. Here the CDR3 DNA reads TGCGCCAGCAGCCAAGATGGACCCCTGACCTCCTACGAGCAGTACTTC. Translating gives CASSQDGPLTSYEQYF.

The table lists this clonotype with a few counts. CDR3 amino acids: CASSNGGSYEQYV. The CDR3 nucleotides are TGTGCCAGCAGTAACGGGGGCTCCTACGAGCAGTACGTC. The rearrangement links TRBV12-3 or TRBV12-4 to TRBJ2-7, with TRBD2 as a possible D gene (6 bases). The length of the CDR3 is 13 residues. The V gene lost 5 bases and the J gene lost 0 bases, with 8 bases spanning the gap.

The chain combines TRBV10-3 with TRBJ2-3; D is unresolved. The CDR3 has 19 amino acids. Germline V lookup: CDR1 ENHRY, CDR2 SYGVKD. The V end was cut by 3 bases, the J end by 0 bases, with 22 bases between. The CDR3 DNA follows: TGTGCCATCAGTGACCCCGAAAGGGCACCATTATTCAGCACAGATACGCAGTATTTT. It translates to CAISDPERAPLFSTDTQYF.

This clonotype was found a few times. The V gene is TRBV6-5, the J gene TRBJ1-1; 10 positions match TRBD1. V shed 2 bases and J 4 bases; nucleotides not matched to a gene: 10. Germline assignment: CDR1 MNHEY and CDR2 SVGAGI. The CDR3 runs 17 residues. The CDR3 here is CASSYLGQGGTGTEAFF. DNA for the CDR3: TGTGCCAGCAGTTACCTCGGACAGGGGGGGACGGGCACTGAAGCTTTCTTT.

V usage is TRBV20-1 and J usage is TRBJ1-1, with 9 positions matching TRBD1. Germline lookup yields CDR1 DFQATT and CDR2 SNEGSKA (reference sequence). The CDR3 loop spans 14 amino acids. The ends lost 2 bases at V and 4 bases at J; junction bases unmatched: 5. The CDR3 loop reads CSARSPTGGTEAFF. The CDR3 DNA is TGCAGTGCTAGAAGCCCGACAGGGGGCACTGAAGCTTTCTTT.

This chain joins TRBV2 and TRBJ1-2; D remains ambiguous. The CDR3 extends over 13 amino acids. Per germline, CDR1 SNHLY and CDR2 FYNNEI. Trimming shortened V by 3 bases and J by 4 bases, and 9 bases separated the two germline ends. The CDR3 DNA is TGTGCCAGCAGTGATGGAGGGCCCTATGGCTACACCTTC. It encodes CASSDGGPYGYTF. The whole variable domain, remainder taken from reference TRBV2 and TRBJ1-2, is EPEVTQTPSHQVTQMGQEVILRCVPISNHLYFYWYRQILGQKVEFLVSFYNNEISEKSEIFDDQFSVERPDGSNFTLKIRSTKLEDSAMYFCASSDGGPYGYTFGSGTRLTVV.

The chain employs TRBV7-2 and TRBJ2-7; 7 nucleotides agree with TRBD2. The germline gives CDR1 SGHTA, CDR2 FQGNSA. The CDR3 totals 16 residues. The junction had 12 bases not matched to a gene; V was cut back by 4 bases and J by 3 bases. CDR3 residues: CASSSPNPRGDYEQYF. CDR3 DNA: TGTGCCAGCAGCTCCCCGAACCCCCGGGGGGACTACGAGCAGTACTTC.

This clonotype was detected only a few times. The chain has TRBV28 and TRBJ2-7; TRBD1 might be the D (6 bases). From germline, CDR1 is MDHEN and CDR2 SYDVKM. CDR3 length: 15 residues. The V gene lost 6 bases and the J gene lost 4 bases, with 19 bases spanning the gap. CDR3 sequence reads: CASSSPGQQDYEQYF. CDR3 sequence (DNA): TGTGCCAGCAGCTCGCCAGGACAGCAGGATTACGAGCAGTACTTC.

This clonotype was counted a few times. V usage is TRBV5-1 and J usage is TRBJ2-5; D may match TRBD1 or TRBD2 (6 bases each). CDR1 and CDR2 from the germline V gene are SGHRS and YFSETQ. Trimming stripped 7 bases from V and 0 bases from J, with 13 bases between. This CDR3 has 14 residues. CDR3 residues: CASAGGDDQETQYF. The CDR3 DNA reads TGCGCCAGCGCCGGGGGCGACGACCAAGAGACCCAGTACTTC.

The V and J genes are TRBV7-2 and TRBJ1-1; D possibly corresponds to TRBD1 (5 bases). In germline, CDR1 is SGHTA, CDR2 FQGNSA. This CDR3 contains 15 residues. Trimming cost V 1 base and J 5 bases, with 14 bases left between them. The DNA for the CDR3 is TGTGCCAGCAGCTTAGAGCAGGGTCTGGGGACTGAAGCTTTCTTT. This gives the protein CASSLEQGLGTEAFF.